This TCR beta chain emerged from a study of cytomegalovirus exposure and HLA in healthy donors. Study findings and constraints: Sequencing likely caused a cluster of highly shared sequence variants.

The PCR made use of 60 Vbeta and 13 Jbeta primers. Produced via immunoSEQ multiplex PCR; TCRdb's table is partial and in-frame only. The data contain about 140,000 clones, 80% of them singletons. Notes on this clone: Its antigen is undetermined.

Deletions cut 5 bases from V and 6 bases from J, with 9 bases between. The CDR3 sequence is 12 residues long. Germline CDR1 LNHNV, CDR2 YYDKDF (reference sequence). The source is a man in his forties in good health and CMV-seronegative. The chain joins TRBV15 to TRBJ2-3; weak D call: TRBD2 (6 bases). Input material: PBMCs. CDR3 loop: CATSPTSDTQYF. CDR3 bases: TGTGCCACCAGCCCGACTAGTGATACGCAGTATTTT.